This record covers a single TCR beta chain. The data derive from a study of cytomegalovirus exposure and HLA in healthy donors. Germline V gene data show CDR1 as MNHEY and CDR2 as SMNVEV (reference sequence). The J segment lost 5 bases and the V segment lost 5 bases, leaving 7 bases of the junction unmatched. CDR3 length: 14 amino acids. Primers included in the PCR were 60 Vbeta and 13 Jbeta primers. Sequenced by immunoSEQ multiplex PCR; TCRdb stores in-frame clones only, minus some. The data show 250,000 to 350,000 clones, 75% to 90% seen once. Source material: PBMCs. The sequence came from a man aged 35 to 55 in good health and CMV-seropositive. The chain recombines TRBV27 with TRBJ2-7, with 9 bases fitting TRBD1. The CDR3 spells CASSPSGQGNEQYF. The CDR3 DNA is TGTGCCAGCAGTCCCTCCGGACAGGGGAACGAGCAGTACTTC.